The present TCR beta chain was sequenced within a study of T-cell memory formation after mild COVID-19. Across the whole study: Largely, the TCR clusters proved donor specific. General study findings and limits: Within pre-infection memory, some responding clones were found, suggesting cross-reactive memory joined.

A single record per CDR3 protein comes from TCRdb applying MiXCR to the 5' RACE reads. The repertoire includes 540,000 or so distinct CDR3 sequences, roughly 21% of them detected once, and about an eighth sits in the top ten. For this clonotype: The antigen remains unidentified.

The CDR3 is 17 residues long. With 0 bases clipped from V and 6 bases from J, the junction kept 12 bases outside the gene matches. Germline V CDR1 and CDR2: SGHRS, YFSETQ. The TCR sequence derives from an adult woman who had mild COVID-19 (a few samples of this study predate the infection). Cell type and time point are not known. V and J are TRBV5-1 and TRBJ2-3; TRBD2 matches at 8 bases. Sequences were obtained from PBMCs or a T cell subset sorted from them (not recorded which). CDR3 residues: CASSLGGLVVLTDTQYF. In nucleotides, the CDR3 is TGCGCCAGCAGCTTGGGGGGACTAGTGGTTTTGACGGATACGCAGTATTTT.